Listed below are T cell receptor beta chains from one sample, sequenced in a study of TIL therapy for anti-PD-1-resistant metastatic lung cancer. The method was immunoSEQ multiplex PCR; TCRdb's version includes in-frame clones alone and lacks a portion of them. Seen here are 50,000 to 65,000 clones, 55% to 70% observed once, and the top ten hold roughly 7%. Sequenced material: blood, taken at baseline. The receptor source for this set is a person aged 25 to 79 with non-small cell lung cancer. CDR3s include the opening cysteine and the closing phenylalanine or tryptophan. D genes are given only for firm matches. Rows may omit the clone size; those that give it use once, few, many or a size class.

d_gene: TRBD1
v_gene: TRBV6-1
abundance: -
j_gene: TRBJ1-3
CDR3aa: CASSGFQGATGNTIYF
CDR3nt: TGTGCCAGCAGTGGATTCCAGGGGGCGACCGGAAACACCATATATTTT

d_gene: -
v_gene: TRBV6-5
abundance: -
j_gene: TRBJ1-3
CDR3aa: CASSTGTTGNTIYF
CDR3nt: TGTGCCAGCAGCACCGGGACAACTGGAAACACCATATATTTT

d_gene: TRBD1
v_gene: TRBV5-4
abundance: -
j_gene: TRBJ1-1
CDR3aa: CASSLDGTGLTEAFF
CDR3nt: TGTGCCAGCAGCTTGGACGGGACAGGACTCACTGAAGCTTTCTTT

d_gene: -
v_gene: TRBV10-3
abundance: -
j_gene: TRBJ2-5
CDR3aa: CATSRGTVQETQYF
CDR3nt: TGTGCCACCTCTCGCGGGACAGTTCAAGAGACCCAGTACTTC

d_gene: -
v_gene: TRBV6-4
abundance: -
j_gene: TRBJ1-2
CDR3aa: CASSRERGSYGYTF
CDR3nt: TGTGCCAGCAGCCGAGAGAGGGGCTCTTATGGCTACACCTTC

d_gene: -
v_gene: TRBV5-1
abundance: -
j_gene: TRBJ1-2
CDR3aa: CASSLGPGSSDGYTF
CDR3nt: TGCGCCAGCAGCTTGGGTCCGGGATCAAGTGATGGCTACACCTTC

d_gene: -
v_gene: TRBV5-1
abundance: -
j_gene: TRBJ2-2
CDR3aa: CASRMRGDTGELFF
CDR3nt: TGCGCCAGCAGAATGAGGGGGGACACCGGGGAGCTGTTTTTT

d_gene: -
v_gene: TRBV5-4
abundance: few
j_gene: TRBJ2-5
CDR3aa: CASSGSGTTKETQYF
CDR3nt: TGTGCCAGCAGCGGATCCGGGACAACTAAAGAGACCCAGTACTTC

d_gene: TRBD1
v_gene: TRBV6-1
abundance: -
j_gene: TRBJ1-2
CDR3aa: CASSEAYRGIYGYTF
CDR3nt: TGTGCCAGCAGTGAAGCTTACAGGGGGATCTATGGCTACACCTTC

d_gene: -
v_gene: TRBV6-5
abundance: -
j_gene: TRBJ2-4
CDR3aa: CASSYSPHFKNIQYF
CDR3nt: TGTGCCAGCAGTTACTCCCCCCACTTCAAAAACATTCAGTACTTC

d_gene: TRBD1
v_gene: TRBV7-9
abundance: few
j_gene: TRBJ2-5
CDR3aa: CASSRGGLKETQYF
CDR3nt: TGTGCCAGCAGCCGAGGGGGCCTTAAAGAGACCCAGTACTTC

d_gene: TRBD2
v_gene: TRBV7-9
abundance: -
j_gene: TRBJ2-3
CDR3aa: CASRPAFRLAGRTDTQYF
CDR3nt: TGTGCCAGCAGACCTGCGTTCAGGCTAGCGGGACGCACAGATACGCAGTATTTT

d_gene: TRBD1
v_gene: TRBV25-1
abundance: -
j_gene: TRBJ1-1
CDR3aa: CASSEPRQGDTEAFF
CDR3nt: TGTGCCAGCAGTGAACCTCGACAGGGGGACACTGAAGCTTTCTTT

d_gene: -
v_gene: TRBV5-4
abundance: few
j_gene: TRBJ2-1
CDR3aa: CASSLFSVGSNEQFF
CDR3nt: TGTGCCAGCAGCTTGTTCTCAGTCGGCAGCAATGAGCAGTTCTTC

d_gene: -
v_gene: TRBV11-3
abundance: few
j_gene: TRBJ1-4
CDR3aa: CASSTYETGEKLFF
CDR3nt: TGTGCCAGCAGCACGTACGAAACTGGAGAAAAACTGTTTTTT

d_gene: TRBD1
v_gene: TRBV25-1
abundance: once
j_gene: TRBJ2-1
CDR3aa: CASRAGQGYNEQFF
CDR3nt: TGTGCCAGCAGAGCTGGACAGGGCTACAATGAGCAGTTCTTC

d_gene: TRBD1
v_gene: TRBV4-1
abundance: -
j_gene: TRBJ1-2
CDR3aa: CASSQPGTGAYGYTF
CDR3nt: TGCGCCAGCAGCCAACCCGGGACAGGGGCCTATGGCTACACCTTC

d_gene: -
v_gene: TRBV5-1
abundance: -
j_gene: TRBJ2-5
CDR3aa: CASSLVIGETQYF
CDR3nt: TGCGCCAGCAGCTTGGTCATAGGGGAGACCCAGTACTTC

d_gene: TRBD1
v_gene: TRBV29-1
abundance: -
j_gene: TRBJ2-1
CDR3aa: CSARTGSYNEQFF
CDR3nt: TGCAGCGCTCGGACAGGGTCCTACAATGAGCAGTTCTTC

d_gene: -
v_gene: TRBV6-1
abundance: -
j_gene: TRBJ1-2
CDR3aa: CASSERGTSPGYTF
CDR3nt: TGTGCCAGCAGTGAACGCGGGACCTCCCCTGGCTACACCTTC

d_gene: -
v_gene: TRBV2
abundance: -
j_gene: TRBJ2-7
CDR3aa: CASSGAGPYEQYF
CDR3nt: TGTGCCAGCAGTGGGGCAGGGCCCTACGAGCAGTACTTC

d_gene: -
v_gene: TRBV2
abundance: -
j_gene: TRBJ2-2
CDR3aa: CASSVTGLASANTGELFF
CDR3nt: TGTGCCAGCAGTGTAACGGGGCTAGCGTCGGCGAACACCGGGGAGCTGTTTTTT

d_gene: -
v_gene: TRBV7-8
abundance: -
j_gene: TRBJ1-4
CDR3aa: CASSLVGGGEKLFF
CDR3nt: TGTGCCAGCAGCTTAGTGGGGGGCGGTGAAAAACTGTTTTTT

d_gene: -
v_gene: TRBV2
abundance: -
j_gene: TRBJ2-2
CDR3aa: CASSEARGSTGELFF
CDR3nt: TGTGCCAGCAGTGAAGCCCGGGGTAGCACCGGGGAGCTGTTTTTT

d_gene: TRBD1
v_gene: TRBV29-1
abundance: -
j_gene: TRBJ1-2
CDR3aa: CSVEVGDRGRYGYTF
CDR3nt: TGCAGCGTTGAAGTAGGGGACAGGGGGCGATATGGCTACACCTTC

d_gene: -
v_gene: TRBV5-4
abundance: -
j_gene: TRBJ2-2
CDR3aa: CASSSGGELFF
CDR3nt: TGTGCCAGCAGCTCCGGCGGGGAGCTGTTTTTT

d_gene: -
v_gene: TRBV11-3
abundance: -
j_gene: TRBJ2-5
CDR3aa: CASNQGGVPETQYF
CDR3nt: TGTGCCAGCAATCAGGGGGGGGTGCCAGAGACCCAGTACTTC

d_gene: TRBD1
v_gene: TRBV28
abundance: few
j_gene: TRBJ1-1
CDR3aa: CASSLGNRGTEAFF
CDR3nt: TGTGCCAGCAGTTTGGGGAACAGGGGCACTGAAGCTTTCTTT

d_gene: TRBD1
v_gene: TRBV7-2
abundance: -
j_gene: TRBJ1-5
CDR3aa: CASSPTGGMFQPQHF
CDR3nt: TGTGCCAGCAGTCCTACAGGGGGTATGTTTCAGCCCCAGCATTTT

d_gene: -
v_gene: TRBV6-1
abundance: few
j_gene: TRBJ1-1
CDR3aa: CASSDRVGSTEAFF
CDR3nt: TGTGCCAGCAGTGACAGGGTGGGGAGCACTGAAGCTTTCTTT

d_gene: -
v_gene: TRBV5-1
abundance: -
j_gene: TRBJ2-1
CDR3aa: CASSLQDYRYTEQFF
CDR3nt: TGCGCCAGCAGCTTGCAAGACTACCGGTATACTGAGCAGTTCTTC

d_gene: -
v_gene: TRBV4-1
abundance: -
j_gene: TRBJ1-3
CDR3aa: CASSDDRILGNTIYF
CDR3nt: TGCGCCAGCAGCGATGACAGGATCCTTGGAAACACCATATATTTT

d_gene: TRBD2
v_gene: TRBV15
abundance: once
j_gene: TRBJ2-5
CDR3aa: CATSVGEGLETQYF
CDR3nt: TGTGCCACCAGCGTCGGGGAGGGGTTAGAGACCCAGTACTTC

d_gene: TRBD1
v_gene: TRBV23-1
abundance: -
j_gene: TRBJ1-1
CDR3aa: CASSQRQGCTEAFF
CDR3nt: TGCGCCAGCAGTCAACGACAGGGTTGTACTGAAGCTTTCTTT

d_gene: -
v_gene: TRBV18
abundance: -
j_gene: TRBJ1-2
CDR3aa: CASSPSWYPGQYDYGYTF
CDR3nt: TGTGCCAGCTCACCTTCTTGGTATCCGGGGCAGTACGACTATGGCTACACCTTC